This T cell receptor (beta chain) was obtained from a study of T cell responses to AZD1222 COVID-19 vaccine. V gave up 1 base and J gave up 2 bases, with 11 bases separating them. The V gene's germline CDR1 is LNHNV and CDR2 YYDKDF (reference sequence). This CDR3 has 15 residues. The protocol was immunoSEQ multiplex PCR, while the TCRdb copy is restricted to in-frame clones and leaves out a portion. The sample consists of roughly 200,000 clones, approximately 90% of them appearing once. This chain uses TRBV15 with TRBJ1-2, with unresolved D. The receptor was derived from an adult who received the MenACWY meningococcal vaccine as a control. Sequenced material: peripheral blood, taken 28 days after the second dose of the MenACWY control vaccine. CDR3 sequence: CATSRAETPNYGYTF. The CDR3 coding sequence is TGTGCCACCAGCAGAGCAGAAACACCCAACTATGGCTACACCTTC.